This T cell receptor (beta chain) originates from a study of CD8+CD57+ T cells in acquired aplastic anemia. The overall study: Each DNA sample taken from sorted CD4+ and CD8+ cells came to about 3 ug on average. The study, taken as a whole, reports: Between patients and controls, CD8+ Simpson's diversity did not vary significantly.

According to the study, genomic DNA was the template for TCR beta VDJ and CDR3 profiling. TCRdb re-called the reads through MiXCR, storing one row per CDR3 protein. The repertoire holds approximately 59,000 distinct CDR3 sequences, with approximately 54% as singletons. This clonotype was recorded once. Its target is unknown. A read error is likely, as this CDR3 ends without the conserved phenylalanine or tryptophan. Germline values: CDR1 SGDLS, CDR2 YYNGEE. This CDR3 spans 18 amino acids. The V and J ends lost 2 bases and 0 bases, in that order; junction bases with no gene match: 13. Patients selected for sequencing had displayed CD8+CD57+ cell expansion by flow cytometry. By the time of blood sampling, patients had still received no therapy.

The TCR originated in a human donor with aplastic anemia. The sample comprised sorted CD4+, CD8+, or CD8+CD57+ T cells (not recorded which) from PBMCs. V usage is TRBV9 and J usage is TRBJ1-2; 7 nucleotides match TRBD1. The CDR3 sequence is CASSVATGTAFTNYGYTL. The CDR3 DNA reads as TGTGCCAGCAGCGTCGCGACCGGGACAGCCTTTACTAACTATGGCTACACCCTC.